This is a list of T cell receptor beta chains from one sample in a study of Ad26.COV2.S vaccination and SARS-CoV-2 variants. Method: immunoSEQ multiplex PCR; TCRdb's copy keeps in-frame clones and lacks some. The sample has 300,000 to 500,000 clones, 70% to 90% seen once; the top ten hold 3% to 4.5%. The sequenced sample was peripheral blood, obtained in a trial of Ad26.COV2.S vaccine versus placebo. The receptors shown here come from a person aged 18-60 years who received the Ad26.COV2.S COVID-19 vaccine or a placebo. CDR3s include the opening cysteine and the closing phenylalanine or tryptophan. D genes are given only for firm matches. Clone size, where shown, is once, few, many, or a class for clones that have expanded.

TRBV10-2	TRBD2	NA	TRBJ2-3	TGCGCCAGCAGGGTCGAACTAGCGGGGGGCCTCACAGATACGCAGTATTTT	CASRVELAGGLTDTQYF
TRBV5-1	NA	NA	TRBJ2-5	TGCGCCAGCAGCGTTCAAGAGACCCAGTACTTC	CASSVQETQYF
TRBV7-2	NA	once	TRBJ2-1	TGTGCCAGCAGTCTAAGGTATGAGCAGTTCTTC	CASSLRYEQFF
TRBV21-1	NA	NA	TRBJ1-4	TGTGCCAGCAGCAAAAGGACAGGGGAACTCGGGACTAATGAAAAACTGTTTTTT	CASSKRTGELGTNEKLFF
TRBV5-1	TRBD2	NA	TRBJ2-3	TGCGCCAGCAGCCCCTCCGGGACTAGCGGCACAGATACGCAGTATTTT	CASSPSGTSGTDTQYF
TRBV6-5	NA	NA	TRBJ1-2	TGTGCCAGCACCCAGCTAACCGACAGGAACTATGGCTACACCTTC	CASTQLTDRNYGYTF
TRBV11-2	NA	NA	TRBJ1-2	TGTGCCAGCAGCTTAGAAGGGTATGGCTACACCTTC	CASSLEGYGYTF
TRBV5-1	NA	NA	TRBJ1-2	TGCGCCAGCAGCCAGGGCGCGTATGGCTACACCTTC	CASSQGAYGYTF
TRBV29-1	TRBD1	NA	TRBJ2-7	TGCAGCGTTGCTATACCGGGACAGGGAGCCTACGAGCAGTACTTC	CSVAIPGQGAYEQYF
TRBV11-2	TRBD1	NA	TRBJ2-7	TGTGCCAGCAGCCCGGTCAGGGACAGGGCAGTGTACGAGCAGTACTTC	CASSPVRDRAVYEQYF
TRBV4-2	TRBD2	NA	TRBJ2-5	TGTGCCAGCAGCCAAGGGGGGTTTAGCGGGGCTTGGGAGACCCAGTACTTC	CASSQGGFSGAWETQYF
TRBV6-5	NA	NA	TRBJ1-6	TGTGCCAGCTTGGGGACGTTATATTCACCCCTCCACTTT	CASLGTLYSPLHF
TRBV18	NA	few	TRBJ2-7	TGTGCCAGCTCACCTTCCACGGCTTCCTACGAGCAGTACTTC	CASSPSTASYEQYF
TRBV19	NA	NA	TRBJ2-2	TGTGCCAGTAGGATTCTCCGGGACACAAACACCGGGGAGCTGTTTTTT	CASRILRDTNTGELFF
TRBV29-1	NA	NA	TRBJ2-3	TGCAGCGTTGGCCCCCGAGACTACACAGATACGCAGTATTTT	CSVGPRDYTDTQYF
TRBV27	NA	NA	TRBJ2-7	TGTGCCAGCAGTTTATCCTTTCGGAACGAGCAGTACTTC	CASSLSFRNEQYF
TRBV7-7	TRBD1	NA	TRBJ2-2	TGTGCCAGCAGCTTAGACAGGGGAACGAACACCGGGGAGCTGTTTTTT	CASSLDRGTNTGELFF
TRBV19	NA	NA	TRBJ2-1	TGTGCCAGTAGTATCCGGGGGAGATACAATGAGCAGTTCTTC	CASSIRGRYNEQFF